This TCR beta chain was identified during a study of tumor-infiltrating lymphocytes in localized non-small cell lung cancer. General observations from the study: TCR sequencing covered a subset of patients with enough tissue.

Per germline, CDR1 LNHDA and CDR2 SQIVND (reference sequence). V shed 4 bases and J shed 8 bases, with 11 bases lying between them. This CDR3 comprises 13 residues. This clone turned up a few times. Antigen specificity is unknown. This table comes from immunoSEQ multiplex PCR, and its TCRdb copy is limited to in-frame clones, with some not included. There are approximately 10,000 clones in the sample; 60% occur only once, and roughly a tenth lies in the top ten. Sample: uninvolved lung tissue not adjacent to the tumor. V and J are TRBV19 and TRBJ1-4, with D perhaps matching TRBD1 (5 bases). This clonotype was sampled from a human donor with non-small cell lung cancer. The chain's CDR3 is CASSSREREKLFF. Here the CDR3 DNA reads TGTGCCAGTAGTAGCAGGGAGAGAGAAAAACTGTTTTTT.